This is a list of T cell receptor beta chains from one sample in a study of graft-versus-host responses after intestinal transplantation. Profiled with immunoSEQ multiplex PCR; TCRdb holds only in-frame clones, not every one. The data hold roughly 7,400 clones, with about three quarters observed a single time. The sample was ileum tissue, taken approximately 35 weeks after intestinal transplantation. The source is a human patient who received an intestinal transplant, so some T cells may come from the graft donor. Both conserved end residues are part of each CDR3. The order of the fields is J gene, clone size, D gene, V gene, CDR3 DNA, CDR3 protein. A D gene is named only where the DNA matches it firmly. The size of a clone is reported for some rows only, either as once, few or many, or as a class for expanded clones.

J gene: TRBJ1-4; clone size: -; D gene: -; V gene: TRBV2; CDR3 DNA: TGTGCCAGCATGAGGTTTGCAACTAATGAAAAACTGTTTTTT; CDR3 protein: CASMRFATNEKLFF
J gene: TRBJ1-1; clone size: -; D gene: TRBD1; V gene: TRBV7-6; CDR3 DNA: TGTGCCAGCAGCAGGGGGCAGAGGACTGAAGCTTTCTTT; CDR3 protein: CASSRGQRTEAFF
J gene: TRBJ2-2; clone size: -; D gene: TRBD1; V gene: TRBV4-3; CDR3 DNA: TGCGCCAGCAGCCAAGACGACAGGGCCACCGGGGAGCTGTTTTTT; CDR3 protein: CASSQDDRATGELFF
J gene: TRBJ1-2; clone size: -; D gene: -; V gene: TRBV14; CDR3 DNA: TGTGCCAGCAGCCAACAAGGGCAGTCTTATGGCTACACCTTC; CDR3 protein: CASSQQGQSYGYTF
J gene: TRBJ1-1; clone size: -; D gene: TRBD1; V gene: TRBV7-6; CDR3 DNA: TGTGCCAGCAGCTTAGGACGACAGGGCCCTGAAGCTTTCTTT; CDR3 protein: CASSLGRQGPEAFF
J gene: TRBJ1-2; clone size: -; D gene: TRBD1; V gene: TRBV5-1; CDR3 DNA: TGCGCCAGCAGCTTGGCCGGGACAGGGGGCGACTATGGCTACACCTTC; CDR3 protein: CASSLAGTGGDYGYTF
J gene: TRBJ1-6; clone size: few; D gene: -; V gene: TRBV7-9; CDR3 DNA: TGTGCCAGCAGCTTAGGGGTGAGCTCCTATAATTCACCCCTCCACTTT; CDR3 protein: CASSLGVSSYNSPLHF
J gene: TRBJ1-6; clone size: -; D gene: -; V gene: TRBV27; CDR3 DNA: TGTGCCAGCAGTTTCACGACAGGCGAGAACCTCCACTTT; CDR3 protein: CASSFTTGENLHF
J gene: TRBJ2-5; clone size: large; D gene: -; V gene: TRBV28; CDR3 DNA: TGTGCCAGCAGTTTTTTGGGGGCGCTGAAGACCCAGTACTTC; CDR3 protein: CASSFLGALKTQYF
J gene: TRBJ1-5; clone size: -; D gene: TRBD1; V gene: TRBV19; CDR3 DNA: TGTGCCAGTAGTATGGACAGGGTTCGCAATCAGCCCCAGCATTTT; CDR3 protein: CASSMDRVRNQPQHF
J gene: TRBJ2-3; clone size: -; D gene: -; V gene: TRBV7-8; CDR3 DNA: TGTGCCAGCTTGGGGGGTGACCCTGCTGGCACAGATACGCAGTATTTT; CDR3 protein: CASLGGDPAGTDTQYF
J gene: TRBJ2-1; clone size: -; D gene: -; V gene: TRBV15; CDR3 DNA: TGTGCCACCAGCAGAGAAAGGGGGAGCTCCTACAATGAGCAGTTCTTC; CDR3 protein: CATSRERGSSYNEQFF
J gene: TRBJ1-1; clone size: once; D gene: -; V gene: TRBV2; CDR3 DNA: TGTGCCAGCAGTGACCCCCAGGGTAGGAACACTGAAGCTTTCTTT; CDR3 protein: CASSDPQGRNTEAFF
J gene: TRBJ2-1; clone size: few; D gene: TRBD2; V gene: TRBV19; CDR3 DNA: TGTGCCACCTCAATGATGGGAGGGTACAATGAGCAGTTCTTC; CDR3 protein: CATSMMGGYNEQFF
J gene: TRBJ2-5; clone size: -; D gene: -; V gene: TRBV5-1; CDR3 DNA: TGCGCCAGCAGCCAGACTTGGGAGACCCAGTACTTC; CDR3 protein: CASSQTWETQYF